These 30 T cell receptor beta chains were sequenced from one sample in a study of glioma-infiltrating T cells. The iRepertoire nested amplicon-rescue multiplex PCR amplified TCR alpha and beta CDR3s from RNA. TCRdb itself ran the multiplex PCR reads through MiXCR, one entry per CDR3 protein. The sample gives 400,000 or so distinct CDR3 sequences, less than 50% of which show up once; 12% is in the top ten. The sequencing input was glioma tissue, nonneoplastic brain tissue, or PBMCs (not recorded which). Receptor source: a human donor with low-grade glioma or glioblastoma, undergoing nonglioma brain surgery, or in good health (not recorded which).

The table lists this clonotype with a few counts. The gene calls are TRBV3-1 and TRBJ1-2; possibly TRBD1 for D (5 bases). The CDR3 is made up of 11 amino acids. Germline V gene sequence: CDR1 LGHDT, CDR2 YNNKEL (reference sequence). The V end was cut by 3 bases, the J end by 6 bases, with 5 bases between. The CDR3 DNA is TGTGCCAGCAGCCAGGGGCATGGCTACACCTTC. Amino acids: CASSQGHGYTF. Variable domain in full (rest from reference TRBV3-1 and TRBJ1-2): DTAVSQTPKYLVTQMGNDKSIKCEQNLGHDTMYWYKQDSKKFLKIMFSYNNKELIINETVPNRFSPKSPDKAHLNLHINSLELGDSAVYFCASSQGHGYTFGSGTRLTVV.

The rearrangement uses TRBV11-1 and TRBJ2-7, with D perhaps matching TRBD1 or TRBD2 (5 bases each). This CDR3 comprises 15 residues. Trimming removed 7 bases at V and 3 bases at J, with 19 bases between. The V gene's germline CDR1 is SGHAT and CDR2 FQDESV (reference sequence). This CDR3 reads CASILGTTGRYEQYF. In DNA form, the CDR3 reads TGTGCCAGCATTCTAGGGACGACCGGCCGCTACGAGCAGTACTTC.

Points on this clonotype: A read error may explain this, as a much larger clone is one base away. The chain employs TRBV27 and TRBJ2-2; 8 bases agree with TRBD2. From germline, CDR1 is MNHEY and CDR2 SMNVEV (reference sequence). This CDR3 region has 16 residues. The CDR3 DNA reads as TGTGCCAGCAGTTTAGTCCGGCGGGAGGACACCGGGGAGCCGTTTTTT. It codes for CASSLVRREDTGEPFF.

The chain combines TRBV14 with TRBJ2-2, with D unclear. There are 14 residues in the CDR3. The germline V gene encodes CDR1 SGHDN and CDR2 FVKESK. V was shortened by 1 base and J by 8 bases, with 11 bases between the two germline ends. In DNA form, the CDR3 reads TGTGCCAGCAGCCAAGGACTCCAGTATGGGGAGCTGTTTTTT. Residues: CASSQGLQYGELFF.

This clonotype was detected only a few times. This chain uses TRBV3-1 with TRBJ1-2, with 7 bases identical to TRBD1. Germline V gene lookup returns CDR1 LGHDT and CDR2 YNNKEL (reference sequence). There are 15 residues in the CDR3. V gave up 4 bases and J gave up 3 bases; unmatched junction bases: 8. CDR3 amino acids: CASSLDRTRDYGYTF. The DNA for the CDR3 is TGTGCCAGCAGCCTGGACAGGACGCGGGACTATGGCTACACCTTC.

This chain connects TRBV7-3 to TRBJ2-2; 7 nucleotides align to TRBD1. The CDR3 is 14 residues long. Losses at the gene ends were 5 bases for V and 6 bases for J; bases not matched to a gene: 6. CDR1 and CDR2 from the germline V gene are SGHTA and FQGTGA. The chain's CDR3 is CASSPYQGAGELFF. CDR3 bases: TGTGCCAGCAGCCCCTATCAGGGGGCCGGGGAGCTGTTTTTT.

The chain is built from TRBV4-1 and TRBJ2-5, with D possibly being TRBD1 (5 bases). Germline V gene lookup returns CDR1 MGHRA and CDR2 YSYEKL. The ends were cut back, 0 bases at V and 0 bases at J, with 14 bases in the middle. The length of the CDR3 is 17 residues. The CDR3 region is CASSQEGIETDQETQYF. Written as DNA, the CDR3 is TGCGCCAGCAGCCAAGAAGGTATCGAGACAGACCAAGAGACCCAGTACTTC.

The chain couples TRBV7-2 to TRBJ2-1; 10 bases fit TRBD1. The CDR3 sequence is 15 residues long. Germline CDR1 SGHTA, CDR2 FQGNSA. V trimming: 5 bases; J trimming: 2 bases; junction bases outside the gene matches: 3. The CDR3 here is CASSRDRGPYNEQFF. The CDR3, as DNA: TGTGCCAGCAGCCGAGACAGGGGGCCCTACAATGAGCAGTTCTTC.

The chain is built from TRBV10-3 and TRBJ2-3, with 8 bases lining up with TRBD2. The V gene end was trimmed by 6 bases and the J gene end by 0 bases; junction bases not matched to a gene: 2. Germline V CDR1 and CDR2: ENHRY, SYGVKD. This CDR3 spans 14 amino acids. The CDR3 loop reads CAIRAGASTDTQYF. CDR3 DNA sequence: TGTGCCATCAGAGCGGGGGCTAGCACAGATACGCAGTATTTT.

For this clonotype: Its ends do not fully match the called genes, so a read error is possible. The DNA for the CDR3 is TGTACCAGCAGGTCCCAACATGATAGCACAGATACGCAGTATTTT. Its protein product is CTSRSQHDSTDTQYF. The chain employs TRBV28 and TRBJ2-3; D is unclear. This CDR3 region has 15 residues. Per the germline V gene, CDR1 is MDHEN and CDR2 is SYDVKM.

This clonotype was found a few times. The chain links TRBV28 to TRBJ2-6; perhaps TRBD1 as D (6 bases). The V end was cut by 5 bases, the J end by 3 bases, with 11 bases between. The germline gives CDR1 MDHEN, CDR2 SYDVKM. The CDR3 loop spans 15 amino acids. The CDR3 DNA follows: TGTGCCAGCAGTACACAGGGCGTTGGGGCCAACGTCCTGACTTTC. Amino acids: CASSTQGVGANVLTF.

This clonotype turned up a few times. The genes are TRBV7-3 and TRBJ2-3, with D perhaps matching TRBD2 (5 bases). CDR1 and CDR2 (germline): SGHTA, FQGTGA. The V gene lost 5 bases and the J gene lost 4 bases, with 16 bases spanning the gap. The CDR3 sequence is 15 residues long. Written as DNA, the CDR3 is TGTGCCAGCAGCCCCCTTGGAGGTCCTGCAGATACGCAGTATTTT. Its protein product is CASSPLGGPADTQYF. The whole variable domain, filled in from reference TRBV7-3 and TRBJ2-3, reads GAGVSQTPSNKVTEKGKYVELRCDPISGHTALYWYRQSLGQGPEFLIYFQGTGAADDSGLPNDRFFAVRPEGSVSTLKIQRTERGDSAVYLCASSPLGGPADTQYFGPGTRLTVL.

Turning to this clonotype: Germline is not matched at one junction end, which may reflect a read error. The chain employs TRBV20-1 and TRBJ2-1, with D tentatively TRBD2 (6 bases). The CDR3 sequence is 14 residues long. Germline assignment: CDR1 DFQATT and CDR2 SNEGSKA (reference sequence). The CDR3 DNA reads TGCAGTGCTAGAAGAGGGGACTCCTGCAATGAGCAGTTCTTC. It translates to CSARRGDSCNEQFF.

The sample holds many counts of this clonotype. This chain joins TRBV27 and TRBJ1-3, with D maybe TRBD1 (5 bases). V lost 5 bases and J 0 bases, leaving 8 bases between the germline ends. From germline, CDR1 is MNHEY and CDR2 SMNVEV (reference sequence). The CDR3 is made up of 14 amino acids. CDR3 coding DNA: TGTGCCAGCAGTCCCAGGGTCTCTGGAAACACCATATATTTT. Its protein product is CASSPRVSGNTIYF.

Concerning this clonotype itself: A much bigger clone sits one base away, suggesting this may be a read error. The rearrangement links TRBV6-2 or TRBV6-3 to TRBJ1-1; D is possibly TRBD1 (5 bases). The length of the CDR3 is 13 residues. CDR1 and CDR2 from the germline V gene are MNHEY and SVGEGT. This CDR3 reads CASSWPGPTGAFF. CDR3 DNA: TGTGCCAGCAGTTGGCCGGGACCAACTGGAGCTTTCTTT.

The chain employs TRBV7-8 and TRBJ1-1, with a possible D match to TRBD1 (5 bases). Deletions cut 2 bases from V and 6 bases from J, with 16 bases between. The germline gives CDR1 SGHVS, CDR2 FQNEAQ. CDR3 length: 15 residues. The CDR3 nucleotides read TGTGCCAGCAGCTTACGGAGGGGAACGCTCCCTGAAGCTTTCTTT. Protein product: CASSLRRGTLPEAFF.

As regards this clonotype: Germline is not matched at one junction end, which may reflect a read error. This sequence joins TRBV14 and TRBJ1-1; tentatively, D is TRBD1 (6 bases). The CDR3 runs to 14 residues. Germline lookup yields CDR1 SGHDN and CDR2 FVKESK. The chain's CDR3 is CASSTTTGWPEAFF. DNA for the CDR3: TGTGCCAGCAGCACAACCACAGGGTGGCCTGAAGCCTTCTTT.

There are many counts of this clonotype. V is TRBV27 and J is TRBJ2-5, with unresolved D. Per the germline V gene, CDR1 is MNHEY and CDR2 is SMNVEV (reference sequence). The CDR3 covers 13 residues. Between the trimmed V and J ends, which lost 2 bases and 4 bases, there was a span of 8 bases. CDR3 DNA sequence: TGTGCCAGCAGTTTAGGATGGGCAGAGACCCAGTACTTC. Translating it yields CASSLGWAETQYF.

This clonotype was seen ten or more times. DNA of the CDR3: TGTGCCAGCAGCCCCGGGACAGGAGGGGTCAATGAGCAGTTCTTC. Protein: CASSPGTGGVNEQFF. The rearrangement joins TRBV27 to TRBJ2-1; 8 nucleotides match TRBD1. Looked up from germline, CDR1 is MNHEY and CDR2 is SMNVEV (reference sequence). The CDR3 sequence is 15 residues long. After removal of 6 bases from V and 6 bases from J, the junction contained 10 bases not matched to a gene.

A few counts support this clonotype. This chain connects TRBV27 to TRBJ2-7, with TRBD2 as a possible D gene (5 bases). The germline gives CDR1 MNHEY, CDR2 SMNVEV (reference sequence). CDR3 length: 16 amino acids. V dropped 5 bases and J dropped 0 bases, with 17 bases sitting between them. CDR3 nucleotides: TGTGCCAGCAGTCCAGCTCCGGGATCCTACTCCTACGAGCAGTACTTC. Translating it yields CASSPAPGSYSYEQYF.

The gene calls are TRBV28 and TRBJ2-2; no clear D gene. The germline V gene has CDR1 MDHEN and CDR2 SYDVKM. This CDR3 comprises 11 residues. V dropped 5 bases and J dropped 9 bases, with 7 bases sitting between them. The CDR3 DNA is TGTGCCAGCAGTCCAAGTAGGGAGCTGTTTTTT. Amino acids: CASSPSRELFF.

Points on this clonotype: The junction differs from germline at one of its ends, possibly a read error. V is TRBV27 and J is TRBJ2-3; a possible D gene is TRBD1 (6 bases). Germline V gives CDR1 MNHEY, CDR2 SMNVEV (reference sequence). The CDR3 is 15 amino acids. CDR3 coding DNA: TGTGCCACCAGTGATTTGTGGGACACCACAGATACGCAGTATTTT. Residues: CATSDLWDTTDTQYF.

The chain is built from TRBV2 and TRBJ1-1, with no clear D. V lost 5 bases, J lost 1 base, and 14 bases lay in between. Germline values: CDR1 SNHLY, CDR2 FYNNEI. This CDR3 comprises 15 residues. The DNA for the CDR3 is TGTGCCAGCAGTATCGTCCCGGACGCGAACACTGAAGCTTTCTTT. This codes for CASSIVPDANTEAFF.

In the case of this clonotype: A much larger clone is a single base away; this may be a read error. The rearrangement links TRBV20-1 to TRBJ2-1; 8 bases are a match to TRBD2. With V trimmed by 0 bases and J by 9 bases, 13 bases remained unmatched. This CDR3 spans 16 amino acids. Germline V CDR1 and CDR2: DFQATT, SNEGSKA (reference sequence). The CDR3 loop reads CSARETPGLVLSEQFF. CDR3 DNA: TGCAGTGCTAGAGAAACCCCGGGACTAGTCTTAAGTGAGCAGTTCTTC.

Remarks on this clonotype: Given a much more abundant clone one base away, this may be a read error. The chain is built from TRBV15 and TRBJ2-7; no reliable D call. CDR1 and CDR2 (germline): LNHNV, YYDKDF (reference sequence). This CDR3 spans 16 amino acids. The CDR3 bases are TGTGCCACCAGCAGAGATCTTGGGTCCACCGCCTACAAGCAGTACTTC. Protein product: CATSRDLGSTAYKQYF.

In its sample, this clonotype was seen many times. The chain combines TRBV27 with TRBJ2-3; D perhaps matches TRBD2 (5 bases). Germline loops: CDR1 MNHEY, CDR2 SMNVEV (reference sequence). The CDR3 totals 15 residues. Trimming removed 2 bases at V and 0 bases at J, with 9 bases between. Written as DNA, the CDR3 is TGTGCCAGCAGTTTAATAGGCGGGAGCACAGATACGCAGTATTTT. Its translation is CASSLIGGSTDTQYF.

About this clonotype: A much larger clone lies a single base off, so this may be a read error. This chain joins TRBV27 and TRBJ1-1; the match to TRBD1 covers 7 bases. Per the germline V gene, CDR1 is MNHEY and CDR2 is SMNVEV (reference sequence). The CDR3 runs 16 residues. The junction had 12 bases not matched to a gene; V was cut back by 5 bases and J by 3 bases. The CDR3 nucleotides read TGTGCCAGCAGTCGACAGGGTGGGTGGCTCGACACTGAAGCTTTCTTT. It translates to CASSRQGGWLDTEAFF.

Turning to this clonotype: This may stem from a read error, because a much larger clone lies one nucleotide away. The rearrangement joins TRBV6-1 to TRBJ2-1; 9 bases agree with TRBD2. CDR3 length: 14 residues. Germline V lookup: CDR1 MNHNS, CDR2 SASEGT. As DNA, the CDR3 is TGTGCCAGCCGAACCGCGGGGGGGTACAATGGGCAGTTCTTC. As protein: CASRTAGGYNGQFF.

A note on this clonotype: Without the conserved terminal phenylalanine or tryptophan, this CDR3 likely stems from a read error. The V and J genes are TRBV6-5 and TRBJ1-1, with 10 bases lining up with TRBD1. The CDR3 spans 15 residues. The germline V gene encodes CDR1 MNHEY and CDR2 SVGAGI. With V trimmed by 6 bases and J by 1 base, 5 bases remained unmatched. The CDR3 loop reads CASRDGQGGNTEAFL. CDR3 sequence (DNA): TGTGCCAGCAGAGATGGACAGGGGGGGAACACTGAAGCTTTCCTT.

A few counts support this clonotype. The chain carries TRBV6-6 and TRBJ2-3; 10 positions agree with TRBD2. The CDR3 totals 16 residues. Per the germline V gene, CDR1 is MNHNY and CDR2 is SVGAGI (reference sequence). After removal of 0 bases from V and 7 bases from J, the junction contained 7 bases not matched to a gene. DNA for the CDR3: TGTGCCAGCAGTTACTCGGTGCTAGCGGGAGATAATACGCAGTATTTT. This translates into CASSYSVLAGDNTQYF.